Listed here are 22 T cell receptor beta chains from one sample, sequenced in a study of blood T cell repertoires in COVID-19. The protocol was immunoSEQ multiplex PCR, while the TCRdb copy is restricted to in-frame clones and leaves out a portion. There are approximately 300,000 clones in the sample; about 90% occur only once, and approximately 5% lies in the top ten. The source material was PBMCs or T cells enriched from blood (not recorded which). These receptors were collected from a woman aged 30 to 39 who had recovered from COVID-19.

The chain is built from TRBV9 and TRBJ2-2, with TRBD2 as a possible D gene (6 bases). V was shortened by 1 base and J by 3 bases, with 16 bases between the two germline ends. The length of the CDR3 is 17 residues. CDR1 and CDR2 from the germline V gene are SGDLS and YYNGEE. CDR3 amino acids: CASSVKRKRADTGELFF. In DNA form, the CDR3 reads TGTGCCAGCAGCGTAAAACGGAAGCGGGCGGACACCGGGGAGCTGTTTTTT.

This chain uses TRBV11-3 with TRBJ2-1; 11 bases align to TRBD2. From germline, CDR1 is SGHNT and CDR2 YENEEA. The CDR3 length is 13 residues. V trimming: 8 bases; J trimming: 5 bases; junction bases outside the gene matches: 2. Written as DNA, the CDR3 is TGTGCCAGCGGGACTAGCGGACACAATGAGCAGTTCTTC. As protein: CASGTSGHNEQFF. Based on the CDR3 plus reference TRBV11-3 and TRBJ2-1, the full variable domain is EAGVVQSPRYKIIEKKQPVAFWCNPISGHNTLYWYLQNLGQGPELLIRYENEEAVDDSQLPKDRFSAERLKGVDSTLKIQPAELGDSAVYLCASGTSGHNEQFFGPGTRLTVL.

The V and J genes are TRBV30 and TRBJ1-5; tentative D call: TRBD1 (6 bases). This CDR3 spans 13 amino acids. Trimming removed 3 bases from V and 2 bases from J, with 8 bases in between. Germline CDR1 reads GTSNPN; CDR2 reads SVGIG (reference sequence). CDR3 sequence: CAWSAGGNQPQHF. The CDR3 nucleotides read TGTGCCTGGAGCGCAGGGGGCAATCAGCCCCAGCATTTT.

V is TRBV30 and J is TRBJ2-1, with D unresolved. With 8 bases removed from V and 7 bases from J, the gap between germline ends came to 9 bases. This CDR3 comprises 10 residues. Germline lookup yields CDR1 GTSNPN and CDR2 SVGIG (reference sequence). CDR3 bases: TGTGCCCTTTCCCGTAATGAGCAGTTCTTC. Amino acids: CALSRNEQFF.

The rearrangement links TRBV30 to TRBJ1-6; tentatively, D is TRBD1 (6 bases). The CDR3 spans 14 residues. CDR1 GTSNPN and CDR2 SVGIG come from the germline V gene (reference sequence). The V end lost 3 bases, the J end lost 9 bases, and 15 bases lay between the germline ends. CDR3 DNA sequence: TGTGCCTGGAGCACAGGGAAGGCGCCTTCACCCCTCCACTTT. Protein sequence: CAWSTGKAPSPLHF.

The chain has TRBV27 and TRBJ2-7; TRBD1 might be the D (5 bases). V was cut by 3 bases and J by 1 base, with 10 bases left in between. Germline V CDR1 and CDR2: MNHEY, SMNVEV (reference sequence). CDR3 length: 14 amino acids. In DNA form, the CDR3 reads TGTGCCAGCAGTTTCCTGGCAGGGTCCTACGAGCAGTACTTC. Translating gives CASSFLAGSYEQYF.

V is TRBV11-2 and J is TRBJ1-1; perhaps TRBD1 as D (5 bases). Per the germline V gene, CDR1 is SGHAT and CDR2 is FQNNGV. V shed 5 bases and J shed 8 bases, with 15 bases lying between them. The CDR3 covers 13 residues. As DNA, the CDR3 is TGTGCCAGCAGCCCCCCGGGAGGGGTGGAAGCTTTCTTT. It translates to CASSPPGGVEAFF.

The V gene is TRBV19, the J gene TRBJ2-2; the D gene is possibly TRBD1 (6 bases). Germline values: CDR1 LNHDA, CDR2 SQIVND (reference sequence). Trimming stripped 8 bases from V and 3 bases from J, with 10 bases between. This CDR3 comprises 13 residues. The CDR3 DNA follows: TGTGCCAGTGCCGGGACACACACCGGGGAGCTGTTTTTT. Its translation: CASAGTHTGELFF. Full variable domain (remainder filled in from reference TRBV19 and TRBJ2-2): DGGITQSPKYLFRKEGQNVTLSCEQNLNHDAMYWYRQDPGQGLRLIYYSQIVNDFQKGDIAEGYSVSREKKESFPLTVTSAQKNPTAFYLCASAGTHTGELFFGEGSRLTVL.

The V call is TRBV29-1, the J call TRBJ2-1; D unclear. CDR3 length: 11 amino acids. The V gene lost 7 bases and the J gene lost 6 bases, with 10 bases spanning the gap. Germline V gene lookup returns CDR1 SQVTM and CDR2 ANQGSEA. CDR3 nucleotides: TGCAGCGCCGAACTCACCAATGAGCAGTTCTTC. This gives the protein CSAELTNEQFF.

The V call is TRBV7-9, the J call TRBJ2-3; 10 nucleotides align to TRBD1. Germline lookup yields CDR1 SEHNR and CDR2 FQNEAQ (reference sequence). V trimming: 3 bases; J trimming: 8 bases; junction bases outside the gene matches: 5. CDR3 length: 14 residues. The CDR3 bases are TGTGCCAGCAGCTTTGGACAGGGGGACGGTACGCAGTATTTT. This encodes CASSFGQGDGTQYF.

This clone was seen only once. The chain uses TRBV28 and TRBJ1-2; 9 nucleotides agree with TRBD1. J lost 6 bases, V lost 6 bases, and 14 bases had no gene match. This CDR3 spans 16 amino acids. Germline V gene data show CDR1 as MDHEN and CDR2 as SYDVKM. The CDR3 loop is CASRYRGRALSDGYTF. In nucleotides, the CDR3 is TGTGCCAGCAGGTACAGGGGGCGTGCTTTATCGGATGGCTACACCTTC.

The gene calls are TRBV5-1 and TRBJ2-2, with 8 nucleotides matching TRBD2. This CDR3 has 15 amino acids. The germline V gene has CDR1 SGHRS and CDR2 YFSETQ. With 4 bases clipped from V and 5 bases from J, the junction kept 7 bases outside the gene matches. CDR3 DNA sequence: TGCGCCAGCAGCGAGGGACTAGGGGGGACCGGGGAGCTGTTTTTT. Translating it yields CASSEGLGGTGELFF.

V usage is TRBV5-1 and J usage is TRBJ2-1; D may be TRBD2 (6 bases). CDR1 and CDR2 from the germline V gene are SGHRS and YFSETQ. The CDR3 sequence is 15 residues long. V lost 2 bases, J lost 4 bases, and 13 bases lay in between. CDR3 loop: CASSFGGAPYNEQFF. CDR3 bases: TGCGCCAGCAGCTTCGGCGGGGCGCCATACAATGAGCAGTTCTTC. Using reference TRBV5-1 and TRBJ2-1 for the parts outside the CDR3, the full variable domain is KAGVTQTPRYLIKTRGQQVTLSCSPISGHRSVSWYQQTPGQGLQFLFEYFSETQRNKGNFPGRFSGRQFSNSRSEMNVSTLELGDSALYLCASSFGGAPYNEQFFGPGTRLTVL.

The chain is built from TRBV30 and TRBJ1-2, with 9 bases matching TRBD1. The V gene's germline CDR1 is GTSNPN and CDR2 SVGIG (reference sequence). J gave up 5 bases and V 3 bases, and 7 bases lay outside the gene matches. The length of the CDR3 is 14 residues. CDR3 DNA sequence: TGTGCCTGGAGGATGACAGGGGGAGAGTATGGCTACACCTTC. Its translation is CAWRMTGGEYGYTF.

This sequence joins TRBV19 and TRBJ1-5, with D perhaps matching TRBD1 (6 bases). Trimming cost V 3 bases and J 6 bases, with 12 bases left between them. The CDR3 spans 14 residues. Looked up from germline, CDR1 is LNHDA and CDR2 is SQIVND (reference sequence). CDR3 sequence: CASSISGGPQPQHF. DNA of the CDR3: TGTGCCAGTAGTATTTCCGGGGGGCCTCAGCCCCAGCATTTT.

The rearrangement uses TRBV6-5 and TRBJ1-1; no firm D call. V gave up 1 base and J gave up 8 bases, with 11 bases separating them. CDR1 and CDR2 from the germline V gene are MNHEY and SVGAGI. This CDR3 spans 13 amino acids. CDR3 loop: CASSYFGESEAFF. The DNA for the CDR3 is TGTGCCAGCAGTTACTTTGGAGAATCAGAAGCTTTCTTT.

This clone was counted once. The CDR3 loop reads CASRGQGAYEQYF. The CDR3 DNA reads TGTGCCAGCAGGGGTCAGGGGGCCTACGAGCAGTACTTC. V gene TRBV12-3 or TRBV12-4 combines with J gene TRBJ2-7, with 7 positions matching TRBD1. The CDR3 loop spans 13 amino acids. The J segment lost 2 bases and the V segment lost 6 bases, leaving 4 bases of the junction unmatched.

J is TRBJ1-2 and V is TRBV4-1; 7 nucleotides agree with TRBD1. Germline CDR1 reads MGHRA; CDR2 reads YSYEKL. The V segment lost 2 bases and the J segment 4 bases; nucleotides outside the gene matches: 10. CDR3 length equals 16 residues. CDR3: CASSQLRDRPIYGYTF. In nucleotides, the CDR3 is TGCGCCAGCAGCCAACTCCGGGACAGACCTATCTATGGCTACACCTTC.

The chain employs TRBV6-5 and TRBJ1-1, with no clear D. Germline V CDR1 and CDR2: MNHEY, SVGAGI. Trimming pared 11 bases from V and 0 bases from J, leaving 13 bases between. The CDR3 length is 13 residues. The CDR3, as DNA: TGTGCCTCCCGGCCCGGGGTGAACACTGAAGCTTTCTTT. Translating gives CASRPGVNTEAFF.

V gene TRBV7-3 combines with J gene TRBJ2-4; 9 bases align to TRBD1. V was pared by 5 bases and J by 4 bases, with 12 bases of the junction left unmatched. The CDR3 has 17 residues. Germline V lookup: CDR1 SGHTA, CDR2 FQGTGA. CDR3 loop: CASSPDPTGGLKNIQYF. As DNA, the CDR3 is TGTGCCAGCAGCCCCGACCCGACAGGGGGTTTGAAAAACATTCAGTACTTC.

The chain employs TRBV27 and TRBJ1-1; D ambiguous. This CDR3 region has 13 residues. V shed 8 bases and J shed 5 bases, with 15 bases lying between them. Germline V gene data show CDR1 as MNHEY and CDR2 as SMNVEV (reference sequence). CDR3 in amino acids: CASWSGGRTEAFF. DNA for the CDR3: TGTGCCAGCTGGTCGGGAGGAAGGACTGAAGCTTTCTTT.

The gene calls are TRBV27 and TRBJ1-1, with a possible D match to TRBD1 (5 bases). Trimming stripped 11 bases from V and 0 bases from J, with 13 bases between. The V gene's germline CDR1 is MNHEY and CDR2 SMNVEV (reference sequence). The CDR3 loop spans 13 amino acids. CDR3 DNA: TGTGCCGCCCGGGGGAACTTGAACACTGAAGCTTTCTTT. It translates to CAARGNLNTEAFF.